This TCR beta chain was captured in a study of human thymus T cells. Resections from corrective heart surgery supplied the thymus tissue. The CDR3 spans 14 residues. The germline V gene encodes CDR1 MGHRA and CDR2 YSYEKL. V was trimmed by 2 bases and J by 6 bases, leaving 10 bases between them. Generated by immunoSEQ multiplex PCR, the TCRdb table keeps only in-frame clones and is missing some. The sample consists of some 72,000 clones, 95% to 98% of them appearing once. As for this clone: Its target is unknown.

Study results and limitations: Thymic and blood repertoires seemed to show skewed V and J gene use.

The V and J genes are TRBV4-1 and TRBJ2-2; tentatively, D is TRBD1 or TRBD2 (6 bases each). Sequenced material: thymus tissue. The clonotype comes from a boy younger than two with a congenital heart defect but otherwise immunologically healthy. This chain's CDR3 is CASSQRGASGELFF. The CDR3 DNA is TGCGCCAGCAGCCAAAGGGGGGCCTCCGGGGAGCTGTTTTTT.